A single sample gave rise to the 19 T cell receptor beta chains below, sequenced in a study of blood T cell repertoires in COVID-19. Clones were sequenced by immunoSEQ multiplex PCR, and TCRdb holds only the in-frame ones, with some missing. The repertoire holds around 130,000 clones, approximately 84% seen once, with about 12% in the top ten. The source material was peripheral blood. The receptors were sampled from a woman aged 55 to 70 with acute or convalescent COVID-19.

V and J are TRBV6-5 and TRBJ1-6; D is uncertain. The CDR3 length is 16 residues. CDR1 and CDR2 from the germline V gene are MNHEY and SVGAGI. Trimming pared 2 bases from V and 6 bases from J, leaving 14 bases between. CDR3 nucleotide sequence: TGTGCCAGCAGTTACACAACAAGGGAGACTAATTCACCCCTCCACTTT. Amino acids: CASSYTTRETNSPLHF.

This clone has more than one count but fewer than ten. The chain links TRBV19 to TRBJ1-6; 8 nucleotides line up with TRBD1. CDR1 and CDR2 from the germline V gene are LNHDA and SQIVND (reference sequence). CDR3 length: 14 amino acids. J gave up 7 bases and V 3 bases, and 2 bases lay outside the gene matches. The CDR3 sequence: CASSIQGANSPLHF. In DNA, the CDR3 is TGTGCCAGTAGTATTCAGGGGGCGAATTCACCCCTCCACTTT.

The chain couples TRBV6-4 to TRBJ1-2, with 8 bases lining up with TRBD1. J lost 8 bases, V lost 2 bases, and 7 bases had no gene match. The CDR3 loop spans 14 amino acids. Germline values: CDR1 MRHNA, CDR2 SNTAGT. The CDR3 is CASSDPGTGKGYTF. The DNA for the CDR3 is TGTGCCAGCAGTGACCCCGGGACAGGAAAGGGCTACACCTTC.

This clone was seen a single time. The chain is built from TRBV7-9 and TRBJ1-5, with D possibly being TRBD1 (6 bases). CDR1 SEHNR and CDR2 FQNEAQ come from the germline V gene (reference sequence). V lost 6 bases, J lost 14 bases, and 17 bases lay in between. This CDR3 is built from 12 residues. CDR3 in DNA: TGTGCCAGCAGTCAAAGTGGCGGGGGCGAGCATTTT. Translation gives CASSQSGGGEHF.

The gene calls are TRBV3-1 (or the pseudogene TRBV3-2) and TRBJ2-2; D possibly corresponds to TRBD1 (8 bases). From germline, CDR1 is LGHDT and CDR2 YNNKEL (reference sequence). Trimming shortened V by 7 bases and J by 3 bases, and 15 bases separated the two germline ends. This CDR3 has 15 amino acids. The CDR3 protein is CASNYRGRDTGELFF. The CDR3 nucleotides read TGTGCCAGCAACTACAGGGGGAGGGACACCGGGGAGCTGTTTTTT.

The chain couples TRBV7-2 to TRBJ1-1, with 7 bases matching TRBD1. J gave up 5 bases and V 8 bases, and 11 bases lay outside the gene matches. Germline CDR1 is SGHTA and CDR2 is FQGNSA. The CDR3 covers 14 residues. The CDR3 DNA reads TGTGCCAGCGGACAGGCCCTTACAGGGACTGAAGCTTTCTTT. It specifies CASGQALTGTEAFF. Full variable domain (missing parts from reference TRBV7-2 and TRBJ1-1): GAGVSQSPSNKVTEKGKDVELRCDPISGHTALYWYRQSLGQGLEFLIYFQGNSAPDKSGLPSDRFSAERTGGSVSTLTIQRTQQEDSAVYLCASGQALTGTEAFFGQGTRLTVV.

This clone has just one count. The CDR3: CASSLTGGQETQYF. In DNA, the CDR3 is TGTGCCAGCAGCTTGACGGGGGGGCAGGAGACCCAGTACTTC. The V gene is TRBV5-4, the J gene TRBJ2-5, with TRBD2 identical over 8 bases. This CDR3 has 14 residues. V lost 1 base, J lost 5 bases, and 4 bases stayed unmatched. From germline, CDR1 is SGHNT and CDR2 YYREEE (reference sequence).

This clone has just a few counts. The chain links TRBV7-9 to TRBJ1-1, with 9 bases identical to TRBD1. With V trimmed by 5 bases and J by 4 bases, 2 bases remained unmatched. Germline-derived CDR1 and CDR2 are SEHNR and FQNEAQ (reference sequence). CDR3 length: 13 residues. The CDR3 reads CASSTTGGTEAFF. CDR3 sequence (DNA): TGTGCCAGCAGCACGACAGGGGGCACTGAAGCTTTCTTT.

The rearrangement joins TRBV11-2 to TRBJ1-2; perhaps TRBD1 as D (6 bases). Germline assignment: CDR1 SGHAT and CDR2 FQNNGV. The V end lost 8 bases, the J end lost 4 bases, and 17 bases lay between the germline ends. The CDR3 is 14 amino acids. The CDR3 DNA reads as TGTGCCAGCGGAAAACAGGGTCCCTCCTATGGCTACACCTTC. This sequence encodes CASGKQGPSYGYTF.

This chain uses TRBV19 with TRBJ1-5; no clear D gene. V was trimmed by 7 bases and J by 0 bases, leaving 7 bases between them. The germline CDR1 and CDR2 sequences are LNHDA and SQIVND (reference sequence). This CDR3 has 13 amino acids. As DNA, the CDR3 is TGTGCCAGTACCGAACATAGCAATCAGCCCCAGCATTTT. Its translation: CASTEHSNQPQHF.

This clone was counted a few times. J is TRBJ2-5 and V is TRBV18, with 7 bases fitting TRBD1. The V and J ends lost 7 bases and 5 bases, in that order; junction bases with no gene match: 13. CDR3 length: 15 amino acids. Germline CDR1 reads KGHSH; CDR2 reads LQKENI. CDR3 amino acids: CASFSGQTYEETQYF. CDR3 bases: TGTGCCAGCTTCTCGGGACAGACTTACGAGGAGACCCAGTACTTC.

The gene calls are TRBV27 and TRBJ1-5; D uncertain. CDR1 is MNHEY and CDR2 is SMNVEV in the germline V gene (reference sequence). CDR3 length equals 14 residues. Trimming removed 10 bases at V and 1 base at J, with 14 bases between. The CDR3 sequence is CATRSRASNQPQHF. In DNA, the CDR3 is TGTGCCACCAGGTCGCGGGCGAGCAATCAGCCCCAGCATTTT.

In its sample, this clone was seen once. V gene TRBV6-5 combines with J gene TRBJ1-1, with 9 positions matching TRBD1. CDR1 is MNHEY, CDR2 SVGAGI, per germline. The CDR3 is made up of 15 amino acids. With V trimmed by 2 bases and J by 11 bases, 12 bases remained unmatched. CDR3 protein: CASSYEQGAKNVAFF. DNA of the CDR3: TGTGCCAGCAGTTACGAACAGGGGGCGAAGAATGTGGCTTTCTTT.

This chain connects TRBV5-1 to TRBJ1-1; 8 bases fit TRBD1. V trimming: 5 bases; J trimming: 0 bases; junction bases outside the gene matches: 9. CDR3 length: 16 amino acids. Germline V gene data show CDR1 as SGHRS and CDR2 as YFSETQ. The CDR3 nucleotides are TGCGCCAGCAGGAGCCCAGGGGGCCTCATGAACACTGAAGCTTTCTTT. Translated: CASRSPGGLMNTEAFF.

This chain uses TRBV11-3 with TRBJ2-2, with D possibly TRBD2 on 6 matching bases. Germline V CDR1 and CDR2: SGHNT, YENEEA. Trimming removed 5 bases at V and 2 bases at J, with 12 bases between. This CDR3 has 15 residues. In nucleotides, the CDR3 is TGTGCCAGCAGCCTCGAGGGGACTAACACCGGGGAGCTGTTTTTT. Translation gives CASSLEGTNTGELFF.

The rearrangement uses TRBV24-1 and TRBJ2-1; D might be TRBD2 (5 bases). CDR3 length equals 14 residues. V was shortened by 4 bases and J by 5 bases, with 11 bases between the two germline ends. Germline-derived CDR1 and CDR2 are KGHDR and SFDVKD. The CDR3 protein is CATSEVDGDNEQFF. The DNA for the CDR3 is TGTGCCACCAGTGAGGTAGACGGGGACAATGAGCAGTTCTTC.

The chain combines TRBV10-1 with TRBJ2-7, with D perhaps matching TRBD2 (6 bases). V gave up 4 bases and J gave up 7 bases, with 20 bases separating them. Germline V gene data show CDR1 as WNHNN and CDR2 as SYGVQD (reference sequence). The CDR3 is made up of 15 amino acids. CDR3 protein: CASSAGTSSGGEQYF. Written as DNA, the CDR3 is TGCGCCAGCAGTGCGGGGACTTCCTCGGGCGGGGAGCAGTACTTC.

CDR3 DNA: TGTGCCAGCAGAGAGGTGGGCTACACCTTC. Its translation is CASREVGYTF. The chain carries TRBV2 and TRBJ1-2; D is uncertain. CDR3 size: 10 residues. Trimming removed 6 bases from V and 8 bases from J, with 7 bases in between. Per the germline V gene, CDR1 is SNHLY and CDR2 is FYNNEI.

This chain connects TRBV19 to TRBJ2-1, with a weak D call TRBD1 (5 bases). Trimming took off 9 bases at V and 4 bases at J, with 13 bases between the two ends. CDR3 length: 13 residues. Germline CDR1 is LNHDA and CDR2 is SQIVND (reference sequence). The DNA for the CDR3 is TGTGCCAGCCTTGACAGCGATTACAATGAGCAGTTCTTC. Encoded protein: CASLDSDYNEQFF.